This T cell receptor beta chain comes out of a study of T-cell memory formation after mild COVID-19. MiXCR was run by TCRdb on the 5' RACE reads, yielding one entry per CDR3 protein. The sample shows under 400,000 distinct CDR3 sequences, over 20% of them seen only once. The sequenced sample consisted of PBMCs or a T cell subset sorted from them (not recorded which). This receptor was identified in an adult woman who had mild COVID-19 (a few samples of this study predate the infection). Cell type and time point are not known.

CDR3 in amino acids: CASNNWGGLTSYNEQFF. The CDR3 bases are TGTGCCAGCAACAACTGGGGGGGACTGACTTCCTACAATGAGCAGTTCTTC. This sequence joins TRBV2 and TRBJ2-1, with 7 positions matching TRBD2. Germline trimming cut 7 bases from V and 1 base from J; bases unmatched to any gene: 13. The germline gives CDR1 SNHLY, CDR2 FYNNEI. This CDR3 is 17 amino acids long.